This entry is about one T cell receptor (beta chain). The target antigen is unknown. This entry is derived from a study of T cell responses to AZD1222 COVID-19 vaccine. Whole-study findings and limits: Across spike, vaccine-associated CD4 TCRs were found, dominant at 160-218 and 743-854. Vaccination with two AZD1222 doses was followed by a rise in Spike-specific TCR breadth and depth. At baseline, just five to seven AZD1222 recipients tested seropositive. Clonal diversity was possibly underestimated, and white British individuals and females predominated among donors.

Sequencing was performed with immunoSEQ multiplex PCR; in TCRdb, only in-frame clones are kept and a portion is missing. Of 100,000 to 120,000 clones detected, approximately 90% appear once; the ten largest clones hold around 9.1%. This CDR3 contains 14 residues. Germline V gives CDR1 SGHNT, CDR2 YENEEA. V trimming: 4 bases; J trimming: 1 base; junction bases outside the gene matches: 1. This material consisted of peripheral blood, taken on day 0 of AZD1222 vaccination. The clonotype originates from an adult in good health. The genes are TRBV11-3 and TRBJ2-1; the match to TRBD1 covers 7 bases. This chain's CDR3 is CASSSTGSYNEQFF. Here the CDR3 DNA reads TGTGCCAGCAGCTCGACAGGGTCCTACAATGAGCAGTTCTTC.